A single sample gave rise to the 11 T cell receptor beta chains below, sequenced in a study of blood T cells in healthy people across ages. Sample-barcoded 5' priming and a J-beta primer mix drove a second PCR of about 6 to 12 cycles. From the 5' RACE reads, TCRdb called clonotypes with MiXCR, one entry per CDR3 protein. Among 790,000 or so distinct CDR3 sequences listed, about half were seen once. The sequenced material came from blood. The receptor source for this set is a man of 80 years or more in good health.

This clonotype was observed a few times. The chain combines TRBV20-1 with TRBJ2-5; maybe TRBD1 (6 bases). The CDR3 length is 14 residues. Germline V gene sequence: CDR1 DFQATT, CDR2 SNEGSKA (reference sequence). V was trimmed by 3 bases and J by 4 bases, leaving 15 bases between them. Written as DNA, the CDR3 is TGCAGTGCTAGTAGGCCTATAGGGGGAGAGACCCAGTACTTC. Translation gives CSASRPIGGETQYF.

The chain uses TRBV20-1 and TRBJ2-1; 13 bases agree with TRBD2. The ends lost 3 bases at V and 10 bases at J; junction bases unmatched: 6. This CDR3 contains 14 residues. CDR1 and CDR2 from the germline V gene are DFQATT and SNEGSKA (reference sequence). CDR3 nucleotide sequence: TGCAGTGCTAGGGGGACTAGCGGGGTCCAAGAGCAGTTCTTC. Translation: CSARGTSGVQEQFF.

The CDR3 coding sequence is TGCGCCAGCAGCCAAATCCGGGACAGGGTAACGGGAGATACGCAGTATTTT. Encoded protein: CASSQIRDRVTGDTQYF. The chain joins TRBV4-1 to TRBJ2-3, with 9 nucleotides matching TRBD1. This CDR3 has 17 residues. From germline, CDR1 is MGHRA and CDR2 YSYEKL. Germline trimming cut 2 bases from V and 5 bases from J; bases unmatched to any gene: 11.

The V gene is TRBV12-3 or TRBV12-4, the J gene TRBJ2-7; D uncertain. V was pared by 7 bases and J by 0 bases, with 13 bases between. The CDR3 is made up of 14 amino acids. The CDR3 DNA reads as TGTGCCAGCAACCCCGACGGGTCCTCCTACGAGCAGTACTTC. This encodes CASNPDGSSYEQYF.

This clonotype has a count of ten or more. The rearrangement uses TRBV29-1 and TRBJ2-7, with a tentative D call TRBD2 (6 bases). The CDR3 is made up of 12 amino acids. CDR1 and CDR2 from the germline V gene are SQVTM and ANQGSEA. V was clipped by 1 base and J by 7 bases, with 11 bases between them. The CDR3 sequence: CSVEAGEREQYF. CDR3 sequence (DNA): TGCAGCGTTGAAGCGGGAGAGAGGGAGCAGTACTTC.

Note on this clonotype: One end of the junction does not line up with germline, which may come from a read error. The chain employs TRBV12-3 or TRBV12-4 and TRBJ1-2; D remains ambiguous. The CDR3 runs to 14 residues. CDR3 coding DNA: TGTACCAGCAGCCGCTCAGGTGCAAACTATGGCTACACCTTC. Its translation is CTSSRSGANYGYTF.

The chain recombines TRBV4-3 with TRBJ2-3, with 8 bases fitting TRBD2. The CDR3 consists of 14 residues. Germline CDR1 LGHNA, CDR2 YSLEER. Unmatched junction bases numbered 5, after V lost 4 bases and J lost 5 bases. This CDR3 is CASSLRTSQDTQYF. The DNA of the CDR3 is TGCGCCAGCAGCCTCCGGACTAGCCAAGATACGCAGTATTTT.

The gene calls are TRBV5-1 and TRBJ2-1; 16 nucleotides align to TRBD2. V lost 3 bases to trimming and J lost 0 bases; unmatched junction nucleotides: 9. The CDR3 contains 20 residues. Germline CDR1 is SGHRS and CDR2 is YFSETQ. The CDR3 DNA is TGCGCCAGCAGCTGGATCGGGACTAGCGGGAGGGGGAGCTCCTACAATGAGCAGTTCTTC. Its protein product is CASSWIGTSGRGSSYNEQFF.

J is TRBJ2-1 and V is TRBV5-6; TRBD2 aligns across 10 bases. V gave up 6 bases and J gave up 0 bases; unmatched junction bases: 6. Germline V gene lookup returns CDR1 SGHDT and CDR2 YYEEEE. The CDR3 consists of 16 residues. The CDR3 DNA sequence: TGTGCCAGCAACAGGACTAGCGGCAGCTCCTACAATGAGCAGTTCTTC. Its protein is CASNRTSGSSYNEQFF.

This chain joins TRBV28 and TRBJ1-1, with D maybe TRBD1 (5 bases). The length of the CDR3 is 14 residues. Trimming cost V 5 bases and J 4 bases, with 14 bases left between them. From germline, CDR1 is MDHEN and CDR2 SYDVKM. As DNA, the CDR3 is TGTGCCAGCAGTCGGCTCCGGGGGGGCACTGAAGCTTTCTTT. Translation: CASSRLRGGTEAFF.

The V and J genes are TRBV30 and TRBJ2-5, with D hard to call. The J call may be mistaken, given a closer DNA end match to TRBJ2-7. There are 11 residues in the CDR3. Per the germline V gene, CDR1 is GTSNPN and CDR2 is SVGIG (reference sequence). The CDR3 here is CAWMARYEQYF. The CDR3 bases are TGTGCCTGGATGGCTCGGTACGAGCAGTACTTC.